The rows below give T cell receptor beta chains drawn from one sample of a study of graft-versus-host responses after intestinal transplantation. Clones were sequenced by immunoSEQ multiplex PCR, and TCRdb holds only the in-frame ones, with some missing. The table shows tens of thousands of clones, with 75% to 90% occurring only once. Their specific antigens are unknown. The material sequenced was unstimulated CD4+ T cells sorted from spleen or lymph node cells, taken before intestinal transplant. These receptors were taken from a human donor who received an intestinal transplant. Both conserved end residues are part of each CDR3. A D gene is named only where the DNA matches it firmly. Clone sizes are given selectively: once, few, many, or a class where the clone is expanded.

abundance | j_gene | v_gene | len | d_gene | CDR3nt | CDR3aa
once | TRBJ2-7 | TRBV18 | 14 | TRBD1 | TGTGCCAGCTCACCCTCGGGACAGATCTACGAGCAGTACTTC | CASSPSGQIYEQYF
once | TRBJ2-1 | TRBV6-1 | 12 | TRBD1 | TGTGCCACCCAGGGGGCTGAGAATGAGCAGTTCTTC | CATQGAENEQFF
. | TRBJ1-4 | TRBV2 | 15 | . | TGTGCCAGCACCCTAAACTCAAGGGGGTATGAAAAACTGTTTTTT | CASTLNSRGYEKLFF
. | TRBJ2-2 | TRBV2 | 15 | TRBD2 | TGTGCCAGCAGTACGAGCGGGGGGGACACCGGGGAGCTGTTTTTT | CASSTSGGDTGELFF
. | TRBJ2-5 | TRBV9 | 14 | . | TGTGCCAGCACCCTCACTGGGACATCGGAGACCCAGTACTTC | CASTLTGTSETQYF
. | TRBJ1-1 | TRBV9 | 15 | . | TGTGCCAGCAGCGGAGAGGGTCGCCGGAACACTGAAGCTTTCTTT | CASSGEGRRNTEAFF
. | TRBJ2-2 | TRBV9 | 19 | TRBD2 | TGTGCCAGCAGCCGACCACTAGCGGGGGGGCCCACGAACACCGGGGAGCTGTTTTTT | CASSRPLAGGPTNTGELFF
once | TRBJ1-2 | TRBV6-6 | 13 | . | TGTGCCAGCAGCCCAACACCGAACTATGGCTACACCTTC | CASSPTPNYGYTF
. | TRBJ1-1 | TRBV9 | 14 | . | TGTGCCAGCAGCGGTAAGACAGGGAACACTGAAGCTTTCTTT | CASSGKTGNTEAFF
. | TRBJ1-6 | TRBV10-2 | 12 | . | TGCGCCAGCAGTGATGGGGCTGCACCCCTCCACTTT | CASSDGAAPLHF
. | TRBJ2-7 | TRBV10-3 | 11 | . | TGTGCCATCAGGGGGCAACACGAGCAGTACTTC | CAIRGQHEQYF
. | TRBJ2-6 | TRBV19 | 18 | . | TGTGCCAGTAGTATAGATCCAGGGTGGGCCTCTGGGGCCAACGTCCTGACTTTC | CASSIDPGWASGANVLTF
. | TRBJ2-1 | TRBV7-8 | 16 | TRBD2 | TGTGCCAGCAGCTCAGGCGGGACTAGCCTTGGCAATGAGCAGTTCTTC | CASSSGGTSLGNEQFF
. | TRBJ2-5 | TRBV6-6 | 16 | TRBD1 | TGTGCCAGCAGTAGACAGGGGGGTGGAATCGTCGAGACCCAGTACTTC | CASSRQGGGIVETQYF
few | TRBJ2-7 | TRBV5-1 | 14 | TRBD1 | TGCGCCAGCAGCTTGGGGGACAGGGGAACCGAGCAGTACTTC | CASSLGDRGTEQYF
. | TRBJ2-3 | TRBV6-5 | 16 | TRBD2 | TGTGCCAGCAGCTACGACCCGGGAGGGGTTTCAGATACGCAGTATTTT | CASSYDPGGVSDTQYF
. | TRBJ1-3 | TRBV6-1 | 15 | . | TGTGCCAGCCCCTCCCCGGGGGGGACTGGAAACACCATATATTTT | CASPSPGGTGNTIYF
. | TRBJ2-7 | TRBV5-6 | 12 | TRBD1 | TGTGCCAGCAGCATGACAGGGACCGAGCAGTACTTC | CASSMTGTEQYF
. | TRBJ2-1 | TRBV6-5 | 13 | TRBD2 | TGTGCCAGCTCCGGGACTAGTCACAATGAGCAGTTCTTC | CASSGTSHNEQFF
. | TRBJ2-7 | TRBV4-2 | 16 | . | TGTGCCAGCAGCCACCCCGGGACACCCCCTTTATACGAGCAGTACTTC | CASSHPGTPPLYEQYF
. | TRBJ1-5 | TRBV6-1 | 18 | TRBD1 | TGTGCCAGCAGTGACGCGGGACAGGGGGTTATCAGCAATCAGCCCCAGCATTTT | CASSDAGQGVISNQPQHF
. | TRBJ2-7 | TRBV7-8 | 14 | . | TGTGCCAGCAGCCCACCCCCTACCTCCTACGAGCAGTACTTC | CASSPPPTSYEQYF
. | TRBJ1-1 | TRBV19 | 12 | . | TGTGCCAGTAGGGCGGGGAACACTGAAGCTTTCTTT | CASRAGNTEAFF
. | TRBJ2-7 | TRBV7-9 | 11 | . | TGTGCCAGCACCCAAGCGGGCGAGCAGTACTTC | CASTQAGEQYF
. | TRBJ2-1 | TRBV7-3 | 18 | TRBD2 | TGTGCCAGCAGCTCTAACCTAGGGACTAGCGCCGGCGGGGGGGAGCAGTTCTTC | CASSSNLGTSAGGGEQFF
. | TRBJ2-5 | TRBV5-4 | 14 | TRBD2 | TGTGCCAGCAGCTTCGGGGGGACTAAGGAGACCCAGTACTTC | CASSFGGTKETQYF
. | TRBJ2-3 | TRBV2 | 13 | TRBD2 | TGTGCCAGCACCGGACTAGACACAGATACGCAGTATTTT | CASTGLDTDTQYF
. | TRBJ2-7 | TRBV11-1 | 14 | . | TGTGCCAGCAGCTTAAAGTTTGGCCTTTACGAGCAGTACTTC | CASSLKFGLYEQYF
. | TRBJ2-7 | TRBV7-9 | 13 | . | TGTGCCAGCAGCCGGGGTGTCACCTACGAGCAGTACTTC | CASSRGVTYEQYF
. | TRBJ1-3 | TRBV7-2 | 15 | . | TGTGCCAGCAGCTCCCAGGGTTCTTATGGAAACACCATATATTTT | CASSSQGSYGNTIYF
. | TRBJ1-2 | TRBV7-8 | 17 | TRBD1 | TGTGCCAGCAGCTTAGCGCCGAGTACGGACAGGGAGAATGGCTACACCTTC | CASSLAPSTDRENGYTF
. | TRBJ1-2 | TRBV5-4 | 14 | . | TGTGCCAGCAGCTTGTGGGCGTTCAACTATGGCTACACCTTC | CASSLWAFNYGYTF
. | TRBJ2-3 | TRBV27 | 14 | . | TGTGCCAGCAGTGCGGCGGGGAACACAGATACGCAGTATTTT | CASSAAGNTDTQYF
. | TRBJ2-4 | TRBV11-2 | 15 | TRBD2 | TGTGCCAGCAGCTGGGTAGCGGGGGGGCCCAGCATTCAGTACTTC | CASSWVAGGPSIQYF
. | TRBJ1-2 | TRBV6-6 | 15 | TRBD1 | TGTGCCAGCAGTTACCCCGGGACAGTGAATGGTAGCTACACCTTC | CASSYPGTVNGSYTF
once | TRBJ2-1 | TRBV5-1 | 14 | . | TGCGCCAGCAGCGCCGATAGCTCCTACAATGAGCAGTTCTTC | CASSADSSYNEQFF
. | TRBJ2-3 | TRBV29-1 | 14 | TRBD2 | TGCAGCGTGCCCAGGACTAGCGGGGATCTTACGCAGTATTTT | CSVPRTSGDLTQYF